This T cell receptor (beta chain) was obtained from a study of T cell responses to AZD1222 COVID-19 vaccine. Study as a whole: Researchers grouped second doses given at about 4 or about 12 weeks into one pool. Study observations and caveats: Clonal diversity may have been underestimated, and the donors were mostly white British, with more females than males. A rise in Spike-specific TCR breadth and depth followed two AZD1222 doses. Spike regions recognized by vaccine-associated CD4 TCRs spanned the protein, led by 160-218 and 743-854.

In this sample, this clone turned up once. What it binds is unknown. Repertoires were generated with immunoSEQ multiplex PCR, while TCRdb's copy carries only in-frame clones and drops some. The sample yields some 180,000 clones, roughly 90% seen once. The receptor was derived from an adult in good health. Sequenced material: peripheral blood, taken on day 0 of AZD1222 vaccination.

The CDR3 loop is CASSSGQGVYGYTF. The CDR3 DNA reads as TGTGCCAGCAGCTCCGGACAGGGGGTTTATGGCTACACCTTC. The chain combines TRBV5-4 with TRBJ1-2, with 10 bases that match TRBD1. Looked up from germline, CDR1 is SGHNT and CDR2 is YYREEE (reference sequence). The CDR3 loop spans 14 amino acids. After removal of 3 bases from V and 5 bases from J, the junction contained 4 bases not matched to a gene.